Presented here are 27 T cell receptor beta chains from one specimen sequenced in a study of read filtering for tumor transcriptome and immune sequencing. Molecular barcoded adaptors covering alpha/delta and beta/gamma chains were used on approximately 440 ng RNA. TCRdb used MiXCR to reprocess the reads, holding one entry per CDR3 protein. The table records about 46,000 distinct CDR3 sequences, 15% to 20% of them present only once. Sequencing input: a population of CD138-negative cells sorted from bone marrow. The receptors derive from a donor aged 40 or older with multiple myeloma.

The CDR3 coding sequence is TGCAGCGTTGATCGCCCATCCAATGAGCAGTTCTTC. Translation gives CSVDRPSNEQFF. V is TRBV29-1 and J is TRBJ2-1, with unresolved D. CDR1 and CDR2 (germline): SQVTM, ANQGSEA. V was cut by 3 bases and J by 6 bases, with 9 bases left in between. The CDR3 has 12 residues.

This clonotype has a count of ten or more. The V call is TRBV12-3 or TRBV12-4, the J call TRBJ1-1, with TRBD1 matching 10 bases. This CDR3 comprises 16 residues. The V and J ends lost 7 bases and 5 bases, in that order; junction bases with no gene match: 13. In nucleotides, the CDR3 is TGTGCCAGCACCCCGGGACAGGGGTGGGGAAAGACTGAAGCTTTCTTT. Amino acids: CASTPGQGWGKTEAFF.

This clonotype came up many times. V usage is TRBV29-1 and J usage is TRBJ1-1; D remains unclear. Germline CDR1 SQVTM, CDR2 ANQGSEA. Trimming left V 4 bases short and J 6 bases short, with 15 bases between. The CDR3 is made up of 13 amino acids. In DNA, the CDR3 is TGCAGCGTTGCTGGCGGGTCTGTCGCTGAAGCTTTCTTT. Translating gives CSVAGGSVAEAFF.

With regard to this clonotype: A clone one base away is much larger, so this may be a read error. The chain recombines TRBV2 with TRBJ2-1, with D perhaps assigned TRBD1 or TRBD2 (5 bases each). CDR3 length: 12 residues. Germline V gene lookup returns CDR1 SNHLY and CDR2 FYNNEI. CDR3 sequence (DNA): TGTGCCAGCCGACGCCCGGGACGCGTTTTTCTCTTC. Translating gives CASRRPGRVFLF.

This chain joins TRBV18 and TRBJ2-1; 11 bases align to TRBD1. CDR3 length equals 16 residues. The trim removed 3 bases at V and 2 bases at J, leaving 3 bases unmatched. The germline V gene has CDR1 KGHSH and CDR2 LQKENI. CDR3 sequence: CASSPGTGGTYNEQFF. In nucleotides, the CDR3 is TGTGCCAGCTCACCTGGGACAGGGGGAACCTACAATGAGCAGTTCTTC. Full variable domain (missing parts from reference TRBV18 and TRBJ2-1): NAGVMQNPRHLVRRRGQEARLRCSPMKGHSHVYWYRQLPEEGLKFMVYLQKENIIDESGMPKERFSAEFPKEGPSILRIQQVVRGDSAAYFCASSPGTGGTYNEQFFGPGTRLTVL.

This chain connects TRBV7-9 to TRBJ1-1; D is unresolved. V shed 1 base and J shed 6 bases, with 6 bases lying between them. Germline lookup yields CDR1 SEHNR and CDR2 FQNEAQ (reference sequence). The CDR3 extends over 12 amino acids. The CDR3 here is CASSLGVAEAFF. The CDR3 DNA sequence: TGTGCCAGCAGCTTAGGGGTTGCTGAAGCTTTCTTT.

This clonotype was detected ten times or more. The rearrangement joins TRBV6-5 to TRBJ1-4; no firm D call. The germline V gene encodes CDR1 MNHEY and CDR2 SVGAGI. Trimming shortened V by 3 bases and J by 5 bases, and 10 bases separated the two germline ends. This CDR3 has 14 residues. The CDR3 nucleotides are TGTGCCAGCAGTTATGACATATACAATGAAAAACTGTTTTTT. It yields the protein CASSYDIYNEKLFF.

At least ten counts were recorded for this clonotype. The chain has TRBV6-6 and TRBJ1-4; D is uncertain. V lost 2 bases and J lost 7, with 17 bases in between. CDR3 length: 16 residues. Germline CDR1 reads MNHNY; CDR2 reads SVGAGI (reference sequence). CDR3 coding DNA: TGTGCCAGCAGTTACAAGGGTGCGAGAGAGGGTGAAAAACTGTTTTTT. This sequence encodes CASSYKGAREGEKLFF.

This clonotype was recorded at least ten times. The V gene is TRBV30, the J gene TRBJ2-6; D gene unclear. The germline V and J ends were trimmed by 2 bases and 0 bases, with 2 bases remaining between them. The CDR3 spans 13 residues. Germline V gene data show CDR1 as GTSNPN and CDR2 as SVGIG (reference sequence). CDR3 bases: TGTGCCTGGAGTAACTCTGGGGCCAACGTCCTGACTTTC. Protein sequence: CAWSNSGANVLTF.

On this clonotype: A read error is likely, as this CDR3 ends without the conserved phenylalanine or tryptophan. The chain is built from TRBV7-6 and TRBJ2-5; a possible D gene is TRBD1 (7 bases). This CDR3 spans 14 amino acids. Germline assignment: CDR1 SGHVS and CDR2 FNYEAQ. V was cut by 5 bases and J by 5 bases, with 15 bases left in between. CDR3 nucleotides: TGTGCCAGCAGCCCAGGACAGGAGGGGGAGACCCAGTACTTA. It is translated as CASSPGQEGETQYL.

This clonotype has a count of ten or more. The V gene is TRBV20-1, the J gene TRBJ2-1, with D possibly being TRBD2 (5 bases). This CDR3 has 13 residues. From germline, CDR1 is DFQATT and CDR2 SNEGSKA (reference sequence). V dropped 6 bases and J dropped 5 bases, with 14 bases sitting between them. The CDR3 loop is CSAPGGPNNEQFF. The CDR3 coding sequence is TGCAGTGCCCCAGGCGGGCCCAACAATGAGCAGTTCTTC.

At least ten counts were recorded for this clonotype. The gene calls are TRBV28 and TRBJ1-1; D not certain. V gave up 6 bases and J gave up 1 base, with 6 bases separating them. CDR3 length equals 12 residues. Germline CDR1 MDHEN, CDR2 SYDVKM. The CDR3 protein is CASSRQNTEAFF. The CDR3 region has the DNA TGTGCCAGCAGCCGACAGAACACTGAAGCTTTCTTT.

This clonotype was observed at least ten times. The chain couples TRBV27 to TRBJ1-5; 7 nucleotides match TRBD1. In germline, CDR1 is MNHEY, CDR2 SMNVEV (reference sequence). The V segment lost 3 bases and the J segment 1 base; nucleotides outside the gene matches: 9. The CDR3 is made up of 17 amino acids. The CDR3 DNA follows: TGTGCCAGCAGTTTCCTACCCCCGGGACAGAGCAATCAGCCCCAGCATTTT. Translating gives CASSFLPPGQSNQPQHF.

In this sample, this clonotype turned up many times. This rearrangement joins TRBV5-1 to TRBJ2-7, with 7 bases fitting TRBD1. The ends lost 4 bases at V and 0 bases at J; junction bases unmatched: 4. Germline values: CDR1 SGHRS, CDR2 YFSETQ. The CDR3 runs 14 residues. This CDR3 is CASSTDRSSYEQYF. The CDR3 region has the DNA TGCGCCAGCAGCACGGACAGGAGCTCCTACGAGCAGTACTTC.

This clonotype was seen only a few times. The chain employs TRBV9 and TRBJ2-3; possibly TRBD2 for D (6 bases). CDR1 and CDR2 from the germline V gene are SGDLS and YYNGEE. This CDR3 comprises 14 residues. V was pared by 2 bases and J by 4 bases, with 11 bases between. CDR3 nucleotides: TGTGCCAGCAGCGTGGTTGGCGGGGCAGATACGCAGTATTTT. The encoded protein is CASSVVGGADTQYF.

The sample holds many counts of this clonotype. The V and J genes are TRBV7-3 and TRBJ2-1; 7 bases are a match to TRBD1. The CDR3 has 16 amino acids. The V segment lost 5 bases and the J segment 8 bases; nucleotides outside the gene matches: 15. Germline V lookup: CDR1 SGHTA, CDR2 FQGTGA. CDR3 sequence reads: CASSRTGYGPLDEQFF. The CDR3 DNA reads TGTGCCAGCAGCAGGACAGGCTATGGTCCGCTCGATGAGCAGTTCTTC. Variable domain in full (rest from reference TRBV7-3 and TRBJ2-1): GAGVSQTPSNKVTEKGKYVELRCDPISGHTALYWYRQSLGQGPEFLIYFQGTGAADDSGLPNDRFFAVRPEGSVSTLKIQRTERGDSAVYLCASSRTGYGPLDEQFFGPGTRLTVL.

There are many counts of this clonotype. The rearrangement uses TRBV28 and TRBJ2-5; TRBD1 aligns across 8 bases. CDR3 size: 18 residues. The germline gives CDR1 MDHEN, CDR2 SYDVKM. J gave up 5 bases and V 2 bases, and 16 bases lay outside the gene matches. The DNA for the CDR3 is TGTGCCAGCAGTTTAGCTGGGACAGGAACATTACTTCAGGAGACCCAGTACTTC. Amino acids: CASSLAGTGTLLQETQYF. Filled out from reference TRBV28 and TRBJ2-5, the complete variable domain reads DVKVTQSSRYLVKRTGEKVFLECVQDMDHENMFWYRQDPGLGLRLIYFSYDVKMKEKGDIPEGYSVSREKKERFSLILESASTNQTSMYLCASSLAGTGTLLQETQYFGPGTRLLVL.

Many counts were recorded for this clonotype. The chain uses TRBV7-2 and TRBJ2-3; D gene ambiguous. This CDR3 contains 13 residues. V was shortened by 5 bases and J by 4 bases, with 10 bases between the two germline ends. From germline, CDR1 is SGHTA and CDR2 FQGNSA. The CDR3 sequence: CASSPVRADTQYF. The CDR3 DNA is TGTGCCAGCAGCCCCGTAAGGGCAGATACGCAGTATTTT.

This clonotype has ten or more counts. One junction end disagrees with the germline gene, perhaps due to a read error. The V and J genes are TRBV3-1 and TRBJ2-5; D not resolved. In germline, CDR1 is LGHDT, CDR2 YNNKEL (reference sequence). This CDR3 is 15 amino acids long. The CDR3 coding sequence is TGTGCCAGCAGCCAAGTGGAACAGTACCAAGAGATCCAGTACTTC. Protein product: CASSQVEQYQEIQYF.

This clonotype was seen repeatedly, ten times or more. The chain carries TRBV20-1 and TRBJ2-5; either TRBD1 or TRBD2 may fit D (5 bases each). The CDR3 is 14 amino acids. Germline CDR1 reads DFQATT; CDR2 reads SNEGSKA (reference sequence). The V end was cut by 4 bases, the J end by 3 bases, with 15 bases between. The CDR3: CSAKSPGRKETQYF. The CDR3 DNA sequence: TGCAGTGCTAAAAGCCCGGGACGGAAAGAGACCCAGTACTTC.

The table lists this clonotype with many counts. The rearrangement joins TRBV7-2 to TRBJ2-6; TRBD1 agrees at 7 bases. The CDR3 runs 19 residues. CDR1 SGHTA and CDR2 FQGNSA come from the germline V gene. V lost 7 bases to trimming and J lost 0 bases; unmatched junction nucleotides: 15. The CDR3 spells CASIIQGGRRDSGANVLTF. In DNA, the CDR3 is TGTGCCAGCATTATCCAAGGGGGCCGCCGAGACTCTGGGGCCAACGTCCTGACTTTC.

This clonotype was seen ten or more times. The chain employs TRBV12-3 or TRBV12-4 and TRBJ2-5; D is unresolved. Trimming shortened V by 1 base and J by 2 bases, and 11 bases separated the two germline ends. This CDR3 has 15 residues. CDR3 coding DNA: TGTGCCAGCAGTTTAGGGGATTTGGTTCAAGAGACCCAGTACTTC. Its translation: CASSLGDLVQETQYF.

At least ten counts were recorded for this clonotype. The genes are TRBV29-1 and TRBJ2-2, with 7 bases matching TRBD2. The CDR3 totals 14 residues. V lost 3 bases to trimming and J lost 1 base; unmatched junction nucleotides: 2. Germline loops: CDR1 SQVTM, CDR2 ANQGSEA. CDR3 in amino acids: CSVDLAENTGELFF. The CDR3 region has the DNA TGCAGCGTTGATCTAGCGGAGAACACCGGGGAGCTGTTTTTT.

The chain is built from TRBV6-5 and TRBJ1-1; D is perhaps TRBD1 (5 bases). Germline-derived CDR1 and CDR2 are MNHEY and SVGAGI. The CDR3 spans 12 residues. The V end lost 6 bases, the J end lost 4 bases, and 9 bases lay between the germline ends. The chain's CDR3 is CASRGGVTEAFF. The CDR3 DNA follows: TGTGCCAGCAGAGGAGGGGTCACTGAAGCTTTCTTT.

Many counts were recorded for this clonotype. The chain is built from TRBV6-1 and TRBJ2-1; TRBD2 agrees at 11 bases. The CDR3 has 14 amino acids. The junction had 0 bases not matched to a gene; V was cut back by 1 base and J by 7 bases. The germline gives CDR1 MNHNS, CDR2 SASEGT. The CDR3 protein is CASSEGLAGNEQFF. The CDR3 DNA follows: TGTGCCAGCAGTGAAGGACTAGCGGGGAATGAGCAGTTCTTC.

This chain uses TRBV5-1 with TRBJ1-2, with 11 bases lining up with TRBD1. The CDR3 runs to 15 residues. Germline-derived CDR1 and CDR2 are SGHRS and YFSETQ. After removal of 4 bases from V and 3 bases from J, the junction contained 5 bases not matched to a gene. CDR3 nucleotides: TGCGCCAGCAGCGTCGGACAGGGGGCTTACTATGGCTACACCTTC. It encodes CASSVGQGAYYGYTF.

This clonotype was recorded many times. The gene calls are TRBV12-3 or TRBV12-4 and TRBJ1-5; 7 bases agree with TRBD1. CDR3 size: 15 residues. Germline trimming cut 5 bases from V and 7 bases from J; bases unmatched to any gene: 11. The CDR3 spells CASSRDRDMNQPQHF. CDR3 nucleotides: TGTGCCAGCAGTCGCGACAGGGATATGAACCAGCCCCAGCATTTT.